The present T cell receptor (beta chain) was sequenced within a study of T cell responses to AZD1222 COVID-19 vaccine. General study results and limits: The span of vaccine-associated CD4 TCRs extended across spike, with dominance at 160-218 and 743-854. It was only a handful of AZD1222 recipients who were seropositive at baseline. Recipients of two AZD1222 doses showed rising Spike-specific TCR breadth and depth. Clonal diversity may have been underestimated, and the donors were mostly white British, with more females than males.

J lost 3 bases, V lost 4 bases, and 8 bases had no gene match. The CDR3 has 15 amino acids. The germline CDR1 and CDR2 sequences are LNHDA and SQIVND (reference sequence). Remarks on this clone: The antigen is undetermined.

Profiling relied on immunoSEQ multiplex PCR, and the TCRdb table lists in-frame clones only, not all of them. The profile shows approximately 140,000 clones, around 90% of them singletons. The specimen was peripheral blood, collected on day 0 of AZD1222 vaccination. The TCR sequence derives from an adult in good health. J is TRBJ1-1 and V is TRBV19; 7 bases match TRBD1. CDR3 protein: CASSKRGRGDTEAFF. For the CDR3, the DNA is TGTGCCAGTAGTAAGAGGGGGCGTGGAGACACTGAAGCTTTCTTT.